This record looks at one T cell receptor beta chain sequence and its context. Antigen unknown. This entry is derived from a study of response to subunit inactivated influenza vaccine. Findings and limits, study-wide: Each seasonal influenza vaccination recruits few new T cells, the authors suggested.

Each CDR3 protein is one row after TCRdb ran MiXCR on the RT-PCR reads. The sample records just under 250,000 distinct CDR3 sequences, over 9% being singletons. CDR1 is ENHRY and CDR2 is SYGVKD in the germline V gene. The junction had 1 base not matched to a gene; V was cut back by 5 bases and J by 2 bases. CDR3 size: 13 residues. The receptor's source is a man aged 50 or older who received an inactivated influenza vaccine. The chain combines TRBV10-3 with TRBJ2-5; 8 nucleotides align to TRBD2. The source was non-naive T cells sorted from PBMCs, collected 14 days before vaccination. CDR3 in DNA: TGTGCCATCAGTAGCGGGGGACAAGAGACCCAGTACTTC. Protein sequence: CAISSGGQETQYF.